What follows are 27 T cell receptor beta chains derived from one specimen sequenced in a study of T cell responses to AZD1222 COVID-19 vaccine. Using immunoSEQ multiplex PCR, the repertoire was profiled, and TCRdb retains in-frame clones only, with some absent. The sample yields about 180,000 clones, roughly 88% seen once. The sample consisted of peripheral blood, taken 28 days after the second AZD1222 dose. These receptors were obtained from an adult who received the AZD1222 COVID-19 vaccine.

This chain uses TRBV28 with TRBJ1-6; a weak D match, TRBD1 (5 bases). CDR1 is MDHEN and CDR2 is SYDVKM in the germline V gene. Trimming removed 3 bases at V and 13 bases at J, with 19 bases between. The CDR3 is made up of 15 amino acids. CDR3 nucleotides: TGTGCCAGCAGTTTTTCACGGGCCTCGTCAGGGCCCCTCCACTTT. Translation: CASSFSRASSGPLHF.

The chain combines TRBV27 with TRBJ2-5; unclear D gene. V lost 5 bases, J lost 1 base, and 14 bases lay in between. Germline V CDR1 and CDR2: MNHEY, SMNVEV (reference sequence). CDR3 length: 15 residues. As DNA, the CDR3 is TGTGCCAGCAGTACCCGCCGGTCAGCCCAAGAGACCCAGTACTTC. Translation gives CASSTRRSAQETQYF.

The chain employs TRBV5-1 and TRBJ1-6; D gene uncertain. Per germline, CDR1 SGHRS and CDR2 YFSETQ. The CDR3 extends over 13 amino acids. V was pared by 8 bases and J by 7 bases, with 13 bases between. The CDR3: CASQRERNSPLHF. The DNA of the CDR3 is TGCGCCAGTCAAAGAGAAAGGAATTCACCCCTCCACTTT. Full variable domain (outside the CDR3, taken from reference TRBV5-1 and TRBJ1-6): KAGVTQTPRYLIKTRGQQVTLSCSPISGHRSVSWYQQTPGQGLQFLFEYFSETQRNKGNFPGRFSGRQFSNSRSEMNVSTLELGDSALYLCASQRERNSPLHFGNGTRLTVT.

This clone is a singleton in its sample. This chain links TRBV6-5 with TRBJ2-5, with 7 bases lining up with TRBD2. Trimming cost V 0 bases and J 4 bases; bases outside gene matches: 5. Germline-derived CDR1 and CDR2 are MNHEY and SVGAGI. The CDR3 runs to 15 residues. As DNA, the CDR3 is TGTGCCAGCAGTTACTCGGGAGGGCTGGTAGAGACCCAGTACTTC. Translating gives CASSYSGGLVETQYF.

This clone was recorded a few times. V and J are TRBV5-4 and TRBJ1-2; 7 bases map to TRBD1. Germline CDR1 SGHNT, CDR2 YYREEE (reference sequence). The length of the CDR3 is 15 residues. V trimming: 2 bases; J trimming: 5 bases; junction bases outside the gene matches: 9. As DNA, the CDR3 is TGTGCCAGCAGCTTACCTGGGACAGCGATTTATGGCTACACCTTC. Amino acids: CASSLPGTAIYGYTF.

The chain's CDR3 is CASSMGTSGSPQETQYF. The CDR3 DNA reads as TGTGCCAGTAGTATGGGGACTAGCGGTTCACCCCAAGAGACCCAGTACTTC. The rearrangement joins TRBV19 to TRBJ2-5; 11 bases align to TRBD2. Looked up from germline, CDR1 is LNHDA and CDR2 is SQIVND (reference sequence). CDR3 length equals 17 residues. V trimming: 3 bases; J trimming: 1 base; junction bases outside the gene matches: 7.

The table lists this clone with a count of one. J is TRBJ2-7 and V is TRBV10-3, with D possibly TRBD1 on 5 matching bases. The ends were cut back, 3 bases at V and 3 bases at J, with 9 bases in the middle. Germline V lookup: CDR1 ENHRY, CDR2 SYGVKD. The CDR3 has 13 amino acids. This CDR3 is CAISERQSYEQYF. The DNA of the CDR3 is TGTGCCATCAGTGAAAGACAGAGCTACGAGCAGTACTTC.

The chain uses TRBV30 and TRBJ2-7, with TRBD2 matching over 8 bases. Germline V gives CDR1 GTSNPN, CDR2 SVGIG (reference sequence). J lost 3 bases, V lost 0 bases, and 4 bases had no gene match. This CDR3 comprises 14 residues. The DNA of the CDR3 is TGTGCCTGGAGTGTAAGGGCGGGGGGCTACGAGCAGTACTTC. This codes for CAWSVRAGGYEQYF.

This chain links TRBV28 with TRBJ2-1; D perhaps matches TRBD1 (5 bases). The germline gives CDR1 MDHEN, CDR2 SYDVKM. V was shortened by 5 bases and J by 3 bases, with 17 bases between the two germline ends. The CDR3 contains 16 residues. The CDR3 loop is CASSDSGPGRYNEQFF. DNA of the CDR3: TGTGCCAGCAGTGACAGTGGGCCCGGTCGCTACAATGAGCAGTTCTTC.

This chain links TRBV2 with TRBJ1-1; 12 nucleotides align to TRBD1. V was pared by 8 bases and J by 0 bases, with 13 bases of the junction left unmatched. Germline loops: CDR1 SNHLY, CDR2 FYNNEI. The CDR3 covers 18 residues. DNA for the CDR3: TGTGCCAGCCGAGGGACAGGGGGCACGCTCCCTTTGAACACTGAAGCTTTCTTT. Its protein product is CASRGTGGTLPLNTEAFF.

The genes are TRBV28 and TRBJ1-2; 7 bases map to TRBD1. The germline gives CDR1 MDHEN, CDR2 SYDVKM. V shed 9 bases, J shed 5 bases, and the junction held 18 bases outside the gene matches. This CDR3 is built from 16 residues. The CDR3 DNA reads TGTGCCAGTTGGGGTTCAGGGACAGTAGAAGTATATGGCTACACCTTC. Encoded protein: CASWGSGTVEVYGYTF.

CDR3 coding DNA: TGTGCCAGCTCACCAATCCCAACTAATGAAAAACTGTTTTTT. Its translation: CASSPIPTNEKLFF. The gene calls are TRBV18 and TRBJ1-4; D uncertain. Trimming removed 2 bases from V and 0 bases from J, with 4 bases in between. Germline lookup yields CDR1 KGHSH and CDR2 LQKENI. This CDR3 spans 14 amino acids.

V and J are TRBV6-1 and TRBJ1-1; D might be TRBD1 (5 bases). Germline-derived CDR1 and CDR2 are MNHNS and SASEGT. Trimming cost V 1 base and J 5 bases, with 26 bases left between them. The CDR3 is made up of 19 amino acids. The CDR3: CASSEGRRGGLRLRTEAFF. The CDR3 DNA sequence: TGTGCCAGCAGTGAAGGCCGCCGGGGGGGATTGAGACTGAGGACTGAAGCTTTCTTT.

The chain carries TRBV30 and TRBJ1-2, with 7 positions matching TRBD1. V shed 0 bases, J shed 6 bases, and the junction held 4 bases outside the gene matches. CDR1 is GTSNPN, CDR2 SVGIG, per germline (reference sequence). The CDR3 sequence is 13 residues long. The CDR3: CAWSVGTADGYTF. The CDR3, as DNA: TGTGCCTGGAGTGTAGGGACAGCAGATGGCTACACCTTC.

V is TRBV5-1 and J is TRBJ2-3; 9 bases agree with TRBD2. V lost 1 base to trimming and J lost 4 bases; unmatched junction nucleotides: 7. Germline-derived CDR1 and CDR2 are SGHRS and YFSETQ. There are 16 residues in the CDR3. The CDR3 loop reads CASSLWASGEADTQYF. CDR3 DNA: TGCGCCAGCAGCTTGTGGGCTAGCGGGGAGGCAGATACGCAGTATTTT.

CDR3 nucleotide sequence: TGTGCCAGCAGCCAAGAGTGGGATCGAGAGACCCAGTACTTC. Its translation: CASSQEWDRETQYF. This chain links TRBV3-1 (or the pseudogene TRBV3-2) with TRBJ2-5; D remains ambiguous. Germline CDR1 reads LGHDT; CDR2 reads YNNKEL (reference sequence). Trimming left V 0 bases short and J 4 bases short, with 9 bases between. The CDR3 length is 14 residues.

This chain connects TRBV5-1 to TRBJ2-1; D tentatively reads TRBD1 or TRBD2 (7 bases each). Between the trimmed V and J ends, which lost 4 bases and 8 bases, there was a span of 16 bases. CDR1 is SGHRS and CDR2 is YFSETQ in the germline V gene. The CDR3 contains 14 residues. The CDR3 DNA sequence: TGCGCCAGCAGCCTCACCCCAGGGGGGGATGAGCAGTTCTTC. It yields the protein CASSLTPGGDEQFF.

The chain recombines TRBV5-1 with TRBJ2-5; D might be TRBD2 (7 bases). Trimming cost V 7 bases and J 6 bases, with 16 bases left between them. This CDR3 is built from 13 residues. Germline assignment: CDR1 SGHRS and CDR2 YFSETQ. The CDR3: CASSGEGVQTQYF. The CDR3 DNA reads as TGCGCCAGCTCCGGGGAGGGGGTTCAGACCCAGTACTTC.

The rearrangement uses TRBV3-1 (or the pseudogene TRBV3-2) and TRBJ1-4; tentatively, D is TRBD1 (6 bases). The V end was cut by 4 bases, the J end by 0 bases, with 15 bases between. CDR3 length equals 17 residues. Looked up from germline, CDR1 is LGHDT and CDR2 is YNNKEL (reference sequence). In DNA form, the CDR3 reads TGTGCCAGCAGCCTAAGGCACAGGGTGACAACTAATGAAAAACTGTTTTTT. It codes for CASSLRHRVTTNEKLFF.

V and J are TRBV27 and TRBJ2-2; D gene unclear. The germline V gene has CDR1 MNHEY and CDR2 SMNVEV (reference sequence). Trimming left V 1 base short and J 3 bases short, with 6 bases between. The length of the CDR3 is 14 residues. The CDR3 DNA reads TGTGCCAGCAGTTTATACACAGACACCGGGGAGCTGTTTTTT. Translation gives CASSLYTDTGELFF.

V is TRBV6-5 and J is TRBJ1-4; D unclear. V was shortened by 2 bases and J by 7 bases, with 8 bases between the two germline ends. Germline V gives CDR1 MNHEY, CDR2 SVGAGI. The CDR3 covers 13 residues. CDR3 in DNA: TGTGCCAGCAGTTACGTGCTGGGTGAAAAACTGTTTTTT. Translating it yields CASSYVLGEKLFF.

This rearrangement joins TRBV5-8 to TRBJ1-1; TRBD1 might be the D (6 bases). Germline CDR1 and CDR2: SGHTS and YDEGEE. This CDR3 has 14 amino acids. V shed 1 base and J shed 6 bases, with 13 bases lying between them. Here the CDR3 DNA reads TGTGCCAGCAGCTTGCGGGGGCGCGGGCCTGAAGCTTTCTTT. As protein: CASSLRGRGPEAFF.

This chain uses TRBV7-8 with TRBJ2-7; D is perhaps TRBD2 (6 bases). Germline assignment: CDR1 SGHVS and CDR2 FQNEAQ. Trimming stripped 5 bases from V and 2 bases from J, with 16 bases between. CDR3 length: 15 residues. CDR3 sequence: CASSLFGRGPYEQYF. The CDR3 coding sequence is TGTGCCAGCAGCCTATTCGGGCGGGGTCCCTACGAGCAGTACTTC.

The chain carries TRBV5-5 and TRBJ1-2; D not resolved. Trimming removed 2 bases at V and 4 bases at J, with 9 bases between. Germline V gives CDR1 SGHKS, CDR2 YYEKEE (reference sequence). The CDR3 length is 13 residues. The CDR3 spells CASSLEGSYGYTF. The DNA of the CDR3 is TGTGCCAGCAGCTTAGAGGGAAGCTATGGCTACACCTTC.

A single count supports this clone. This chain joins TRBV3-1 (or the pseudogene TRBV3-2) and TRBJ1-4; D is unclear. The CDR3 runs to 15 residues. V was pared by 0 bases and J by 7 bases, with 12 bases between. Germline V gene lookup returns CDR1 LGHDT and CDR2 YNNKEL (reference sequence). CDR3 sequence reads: CASSQETHPGEKLFF. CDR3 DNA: TGTGCCAGCAGCCAAGAGACCCATCCGGGTGAAAAACTGTTTTTT.

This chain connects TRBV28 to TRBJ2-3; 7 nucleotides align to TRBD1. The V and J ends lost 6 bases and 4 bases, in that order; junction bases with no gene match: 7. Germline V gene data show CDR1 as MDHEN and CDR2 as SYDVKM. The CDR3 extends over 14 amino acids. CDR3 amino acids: CASSTRQGADTQYF. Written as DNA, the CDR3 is TGTGCCAGCAGCACAAGACAGGGAGCAGATACGCAGTATTTT.

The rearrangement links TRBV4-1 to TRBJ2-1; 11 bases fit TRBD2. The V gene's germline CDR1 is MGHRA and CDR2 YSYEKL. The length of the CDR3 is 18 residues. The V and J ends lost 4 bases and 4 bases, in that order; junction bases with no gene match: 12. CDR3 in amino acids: CASSPSPPLAGGYNEQFF. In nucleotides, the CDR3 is TGCGCCAGCAGCCCCTCACCCCCCCTAGCGGGAGGATACAATGAGCAGTTCTTC.